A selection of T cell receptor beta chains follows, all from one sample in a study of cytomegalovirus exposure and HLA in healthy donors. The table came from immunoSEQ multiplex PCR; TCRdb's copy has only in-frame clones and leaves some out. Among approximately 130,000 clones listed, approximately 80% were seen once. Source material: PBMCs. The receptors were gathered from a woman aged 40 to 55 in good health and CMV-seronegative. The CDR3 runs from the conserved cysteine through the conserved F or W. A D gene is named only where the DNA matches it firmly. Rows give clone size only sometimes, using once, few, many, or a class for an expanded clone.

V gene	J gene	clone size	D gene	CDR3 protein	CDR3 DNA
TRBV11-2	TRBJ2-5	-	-	CASSLALVGGAGETQYF	TGTGCCAGCAGCTTAGCCCTCGTGGGGGGGGCCGGGGAGACCCAGTACTTC
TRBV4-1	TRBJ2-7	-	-	CASSLHDEGSYEQYF	TGCGCCAGCAGCCTCCACGACGAGGGCTCCTACGAGCAGTACTTC
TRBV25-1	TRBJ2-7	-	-	CASSERGNKHYEQYF	TGTGCCAGCAGTGAAAGAGGAAATAAACACTACGAGCAGTACTTC
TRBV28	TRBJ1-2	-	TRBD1	CASRFRDREISNYGYTF	TGTGCCAGCCGATTCCGAGACAGGGAGATATCTAACTATGGCTACACCTTC
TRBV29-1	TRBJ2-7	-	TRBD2	CSVLAGALNEQYF	TGCAGCGTACTAGCGGGGGCTTTGAACGAGCAGTACTTC
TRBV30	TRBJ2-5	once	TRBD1	CAWEAGTGGQETQYF	TGTGCCTGGGAGGCCGGGACAGGGGGCCAAGAGACCCAGTACTTC
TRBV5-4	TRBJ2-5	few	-	CASSLERQETQYF	TGTGCCAGCAGCTTGGAACGGCAAGAGACCCAGTACTTC
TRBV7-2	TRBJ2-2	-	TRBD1	CASRPGQTNTGELFF	TGTGCCAGCAGGCCGGGACAGACGAACACCGGGGAGCTGTTTTTT
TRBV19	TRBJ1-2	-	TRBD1	CASSTLLQGNLTNYGYTF	TGTGCCAGTAGTACCCTCCTACAGGGGAATTTAACTAACTATGGCTACACCTTC
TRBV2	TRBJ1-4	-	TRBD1	CASSWGQGNEKLFF	TGTGCCAGCAGTTGGGGACAGGGGAATGAAAAACTGTTTTTT
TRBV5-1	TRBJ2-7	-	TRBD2	CASNPTGGSSYEQYF	TGCGCCAGCAACCCGACGGGGGGAAGCTCCTACGAGCAGTACTTC
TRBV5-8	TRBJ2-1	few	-	CASSLVAGNEQFF	TGTGCCAGCAGCTTGGTGGCGGGCAATGAGCAGTTCTTC
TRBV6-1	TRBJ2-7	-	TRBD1	CASSEIRTGFYEQYF	TGTGCCAGCAGTGAAATTCGGACAGGATTCTACGAGCAGTACTTC
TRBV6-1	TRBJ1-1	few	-	CASSRGMANTEAFF	TGTGCCAGCAGCCGGGGAATGGCGAACACTGAAGCTTTCTTT
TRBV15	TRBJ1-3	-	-	CATSRDRPGTLYTIYF	TGTGCCACCAGCAGAGATCGTCCCGGGACATTGTACACCATATATTTT
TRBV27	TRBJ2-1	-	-	CASSSRGGFSYNEQFF	TGTGCCAGCAGCTCAAGAGGGGGATTCTCCTACAATGAGCAGTTCTTC
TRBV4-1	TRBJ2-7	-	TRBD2	CASSQEGTSEYEQYF	TGCGCCAGCAGCCAAGAAGGGACTAGCGAATACGAGCAGTACTTC
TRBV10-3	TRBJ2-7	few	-	CAIRTLPNYEQYF	TGTGCCATCAGGACACTCCCAAACTACGAGCAGTACTTC
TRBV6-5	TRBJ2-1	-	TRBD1	CASSRQGVYNEQFF	TGTGCCAGCAGTCGTCAGGGGGTCTACAATGAGCAGTTCTTC
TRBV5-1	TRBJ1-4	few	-	CASSPAGSTNEKLFF	TGCGCCAGCAGCCCCGCGGGATCAACTAATGAAAAACTGTTTTTT
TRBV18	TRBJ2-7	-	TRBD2	CASSPGTSGASYEQYF	TGTGCCAGCTCACCAGGGACTAGCGGGGCGTCCTACGAGCAGTACTTC
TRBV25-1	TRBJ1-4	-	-	CASSGRAGEIGNEKLFF	TGTGCCAGCAGTGGCCGGGCGGGGGAAATAGGGAATGAAAAACTGTTTTTT
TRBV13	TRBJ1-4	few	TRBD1	CASSYQKTGPNEKLFF	TGTGCCAGCAGCTATCAAAAGACAGGGCCTAATGAAAAACTGTTTTTT
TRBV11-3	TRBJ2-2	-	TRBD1	CASSAGTVQPSGELFF	TGTGCCAGCAGCGCCGGGACAGTTCAACCTTCCGGGGAGCTGTTTTTT
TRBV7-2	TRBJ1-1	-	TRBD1	CASSLLGTGNTEAFF	TGTGCCAGCAGCCTACTAGGGACAGGCAACACTGAAGCTTTCTTT
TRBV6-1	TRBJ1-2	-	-	CASSEMQGLYGYTF	TGTGCCAGCAGTGAGATGCAGGGCCTCTATGGCTACACCTTC
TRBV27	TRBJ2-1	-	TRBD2	CASSSGGSYNEQFF	TGTGCCAGTAGTAGCGGGGGTTCCTACAATGAGCAGTTCTTC
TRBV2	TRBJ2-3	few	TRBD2	CASSGSGLAATDTQYF	TGTGCCAGCAGTGGGTCGGGACTAGCGGCTACAGATACGCAGTATTTT
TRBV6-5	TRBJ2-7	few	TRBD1	CASSYLGTATYEQYF	TGTGCCAGCAGTTATCTCGGGACAGCTACCTACGAGCAGTACTTC
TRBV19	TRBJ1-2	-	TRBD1	CASTLGRAGGMLDGYTF	TGTGCCAGTACCCTCGGGCGCGCAGGGGGTATGTTGGATGGCTACACCTTC
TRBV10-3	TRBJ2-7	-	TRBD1	CAIRGTGETYEQYF	TGTGCCATCAGGGGGACAGGGGAGACCTACGAGCAGTACTTC